This is a list of T cell receptor beta chains from one sample in a study of CD8 T cells in Susac syndrome. TCRdb redid the calling of the immunoSEQ multiplex PCR reads with MiXCR, one entry per CDR3 protein. Found here are about 120,000 distinct CDR3 sequences, 96% of them singletons; the top ten hold more than 0.12%. The specimen was CD4+ T cells from PBMCs. Source of these receptors: a human donor with Susac syndrome. Both conserved end residues are part of each CDR3. D genes are given only for firm matches. Rows give clone size only sometimes, using once, few, many, or a class for an expanded clone.

clone_size: -
j_call: TRBJ2-7
d_call: -
v_call: TRBV20-1
cdr3_aa: CSARDFRGPYEQYF
cdr3_nt: TGCAGTGCTAGAGATTTCCGCGGCCCCTACGAGCAGTACTTC

clone_size: -
j_call: TRBJ1-5
d_call: -
v_call: TRBV7-9
cdr3_aa: CASTGRSWGGNQPQHF
cdr3_nt: TGTGCCAGCACAGGGAGGAGTTGGGGCGGCAATCAGCCCCAGCATTTT

clone_size: -
j_call: TRBJ1-1
d_call: TRBD1
v_call: TRBV20-1
cdr3_aa: CSARPGTANTEAFF
cdr3_nt: TGCAGTGCTAGACCCGGGACAGCCAACACTGAAGCTTTCTTT

clone_size: -
j_call: TRBJ2-5
d_call: -
v_call: TRBV9
cdr3_aa: CASSVGGHTQETQYF
cdr3_nt: TGTGCCAGCAGCGTAGGGGGACACACCCAAGAGACCCAGTACTTC

clone_size: -
j_call: TRBJ1-1
d_call: TRBD1
v_call: TRBV29-1
cdr3_aa: CSVDESRQGAFF
cdr3_nt: TGCAGCGTTGACGAGAGCAGACAGGGAGCTTTCTTT

clone_size: few
j_call: TRBJ2-7
d_call: -
v_call: TRBV7-9
cdr3_aa: CASSLAGIYEQYF
cdr3_nt: TGTGCCAGCAGCTTAGCAGGGATCTACGAGCAGTACTTC

clone_size: -
j_call: TRBJ2-3
d_call: -
v_call: TRBV18
cdr3_aa: CASSPGLNPDTQYF
cdr3_nt: TGTGCCAGCTCACCTGGACTAAACCCAGATACGCAGTATTTT

clone_size: -
j_call: TRBJ2-5
d_call: -
v_call: TRBV20-1
cdr3_aa: CSAPQETQYF
cdr3_nt: TGCAGTGCACCCCAAGAGACCCAGTACTTC

clone_size: -
j_call: TRBJ1-1
d_call: -
v_call: TRBV30
cdr3_aa: CAWTWNTEAFF
cdr3_nt: TGTGCCTGGACATGGAACACTGAAGCTTTCTTT

clone_size: -
j_call: TRBJ2-7
d_call: TRBD1
v_call: TRBV6-5
cdr3_aa: CASSYSGQGFSYEQYF
cdr3_nt: TGTGCCAGCAGTTACTCGGGACAGGGATTCTCCTACGAGCAGTACTTC

clone_size: -
j_call: TRBJ2-2
d_call: -
v_call: TRBV4-1
cdr3_aa: CASSQDNGNTGELFF
cdr3_nt: TGCGCCAGCAGCCAGGACAACGGGAACACCGGGGAGCTGTTTTTT

clone_size: -
j_call: TRBJ2-3
d_call: TRBD1
v_call: TRBV6-5
cdr3_aa: CASRGTGGTDTQYF
cdr3_nt: TGTGCCAGCAGGGGGACAGGGGGCACCGATACGCAGTATTTT

clone_size: -
j_call: TRBJ2-5
d_call: TRBD2
v_call: TRBV2
cdr3_aa: CASSEALSGSTRAQYF
cdr3_nt: TGTGCCAGCAGTGAAGCCCTTAGCGGGAGCACTAGGGCCCAGTACTTC

clone_size: -
j_call: TRBJ2-5
d_call: -
v_call: TRBV29-1
cdr3_aa: CSVYRGQETQYF
cdr3_nt: TGCAGCGTATATAGAGGCCAAGAGACCCAGTACTTC

clone_size: -
j_call: TRBJ2-3
d_call: -
v_call: TRBV20-1
cdr3_aa: CSARGVTSTDTQYF
cdr3_nt: TGCAGTGCTAGAGGCGTCACTAGCACAGATACGCAGTATTTT

clone_size: -
j_call: TRBJ2-3
d_call: -
v_call: TRBV6-4
cdr3_aa: CANHTDTQYF
cdr3_nt: TGTGCCAACCATACAGATACGCAGTATTTT

clone_size: -
j_call: TRBJ2-3
d_call: -
v_call: TRBV28
cdr3_aa: CASSLSGSYTQYF
cdr3_nt: TGTGCCAGCAGTTTAAGCGGGTCGTACACGCAGTATTTT

clone_size: -
j_call: TRBJ1-2
d_call: -
v_call: TRBV29-1
cdr3_aa: CSVDLTGAGYTF
cdr3_nt: TGCAGCGTAGACCTCACAGGAGCCGGCTACACCTTC

clone_size: once
j_call: TRBJ2-7
d_call: TRBD2
v_call: TRBV5-1
cdr3_aa: CASSPGTSGRHEQYF
cdr3_nt: TGCGCCAGCAGCCCCGGGACTAGCGGGAGGCACGAGCAGTACTTC

clone_size: once
j_call: TRBJ1-1
d_call: -
v_call: TRBV20-1
cdr3_aa: CSACSGAPVEAFF
cdr3_nt: TGCAGTGCTTGTTCGGGGGCTCCCGTTGAAGCTTTCTTT

clone_size: -
j_call: TRBJ1-2
d_call: TRBD1
v_call: TRBV9
cdr3_aa: CASSAGTGLNYGYTF
cdr3_nt: TGTGCCAGCAGTGCCGGGACAGGCCTTAATTATGGCTACACCTTC

clone_size: -
j_call: TRBJ1-5
d_call: -
v_call: TRBV27
cdr3_aa: CASRQTGRGNQPQHF
cdr3_nt: TGTGCCAGCCGACAGACGGGACGGGGCAATCAGCCCCAGCATTTT

clone_size: -
j_call: TRBJ2-7
d_call: -
v_call: TRBV27
cdr3_aa: CASSFGTGRGSYEQYF
cdr3_nt: TGTGCCAGCAGTTTCGGTACGGGAAGAGGATCCTACGAGCAGTACTTC

clone_size: -
j_call: TRBJ1-5
d_call: -
v_call: TRBV21-1
cdr3_aa: CASSKAPGTGVYQPQHF
cdr3_nt: TGTGCCAGCAGCAAAGCACCCGGGACAGGGGTATACCAGCCCCAGCATTTT

clone_size: -
j_call: TRBJ1-1
d_call: -
v_call: TRBV24-1
cdr3_aa: CATRDRLNTEAFF
cdr3_nt: TGTGCCACCAGGGACAGACTGAACACTGAAGCTTTCTTT

clone_size: -
j_call: TRBJ2-7
d_call: TRBD1
v_call: TRBV28
cdr3_aa: CASSSTGQGIYEQYF
cdr3_nt: TGTGCCAGCAGCTCTACGGGACAGGGGATATACGAGCAGTACTTC

clone_size: -
j_call: TRBJ2-7
d_call: TRBD2
v_call: TRBV20-1
cdr3_aa: CSARKVPAGDEQYF
cdr3_nt: TGCAGTGCTAGGAAGGTTCCAGCGGGAGACGAGCAGTACTTC

clone_size: -
j_call: TRBJ1-2
d_call: -
v_call: TRBV2
cdr3_aa: CASRMTNYGYTF
cdr3_nt: TGTGCCAGCAGGATGACTAACTATGGCTACACCTTC

clone_size: -
j_call: TRBJ2-5
d_call: -
v_call: TRBV7-9
cdr3_aa: CASIFTGRETQYF
cdr3_nt: TGTGCCAGCATCTTTACCGGCCGTGAGACCCAGTACTTC